These 30 T cell receptor beta chains came from one sample sequenced in a study of cytomegalovirus exposure and HLA in healthy donors. The PCR employed 60 Vbeta primers together with 13 Jbeta primers. Some clones are missing from TCRdb's copy, which holds only in-frame ones; the method was immunoSEQ multiplex PCR. The sample shows approximately 150,000 clones, approximately 84% of them seen only once. The sequenced sample consisted of PBMCs. These receptors all come from a man aged 30 to 45 in good health and CMV-seropositive.

The chain carries TRBV19 and TRBJ1-5; 8 bases line up with TRBD1. Per germline, CDR1 LNHDA and CDR2 SQIVND (reference sequence). The junction had 5 bases not matched to a gene; V was cut back by 1 base and J by 3 bases. This CDR3 spans 16 amino acids. The CDR3 coding sequence is TGTGCCAGTAGTATAGTCTCCAGGGGGCCCAATCAGCCCCAGCATTTT. Translation gives CASSIVSRGPNQPQHF.

The chain is built from TRBV28 and TRBJ2-3; 7 bases are a match to TRBD1. The germline CDR1 and CDR2 sequences are MDHEN and SYDVKM. The CDR3 length is 16 residues. V shed 3 bases and J 1 base; nucleotides not matched to a gene: 7. For the CDR3, the DNA is TGTGCCAGCAGTTTGATCGACAGGGATCGCACAGATACGCAGTATTTT. Translation gives CASSLIDRDRTDTQYF.

The chain joins TRBV4-3 to TRBJ2-3; D is uncertain. CDR1 is LGHNA and CDR2 is YSLEER in the germline V gene. The ends were cut back, 0 bases at V and 5 bases at J, with 9 bases in the middle. CDR3 size: 14 residues. CDR3 DNA sequence: TGCGCCAGCAGCCAAGATCCTTTGAGAGATACGCAGTATTTT. Its protein is CASSQDPLRDTQYF.

The chain is built from TRBV7-8 and TRBJ1-2, with D perhaps TRBD1 (5 bases). CDR3 length equals 13 residues. The germline V gene encodes CDR1 SGHVS and CDR2 FQNEAQ. V was shortened by 0 bases and J by 7 bases, with 9 bases between the two germline ends. The CDR3: CASSLAGQGGYTF. The CDR3 bases are TGTGCCAGCAGCTTAGCAGGTCAGGGTGGCTACACCTTC.

DNA of the CDR3: TGTGCCAGTAGTATAGGTCCGGGAGGGGGCCTGGACTATGGCTACACCTTC. This translates into CASSIGPGGGLDYGYTF. This rearrangement joins TRBV19 to TRBJ1-2; TRBD1 matches at 7 bases. The CDR3 length is 17 residues. With V trimmed by 1 base and J by 3 bases, 11 bases remained unmatched. CDR1 is LNHDA, CDR2 SQIVND, per germline (reference sequence).

The gene calls are TRBV19 and TRBJ2-7; D is unresolved. The CDR3 totals 14 residues. With 2 bases removed from V and 5 bases from J, the gap between germline ends came to 13 bases. Germline V gene sequence: CDR1 LNHDA, CDR2 SQIVND (reference sequence). CDR3 in amino acids: CASSISPGSHEQYV. In DNA form, the CDR3 reads TGTGCCAGTAGTATATCCCCCGGGTCCCACGAGCAGTACGTC.

The chain carries TRBV27 and TRBJ2-4, with a weak D call TRBD1 (5 bases). V lost 5 bases, J lost 0 bases, and 17 bases lay in between. CDR1 is MNHEY and CDR2 is SMNVEV in the germline V gene (reference sequence). The CDR3 extends over 17 amino acids. In DNA form, the CDR3 reads TGTGCCAGCAGTCCACTACTGACAGTCTTAGCCAAAAACATTCAGTACTTC. The encoded protein is CASSPLLTVLAKNIQYF.

The chain carries TRBV27 and TRBJ2-3, with TRBD2 identical over 11 bases. The CDR3 length is 16 residues. CDR1 is MNHEY, CDR2 SMNVEV, per germline (reference sequence). V was clipped by 5 bases and J by 5 bases; unmatched bases: 9. CDR3 DNA: TGTGCCAGCAGTCCCTTAGCGGGAGGGCCGGTAGATACGCAGTATTTT. Translating it yields CASSPLAGGPVDTQYF.

The chain employs TRBV6-1 and TRBJ2-7, with 8 bases that match TRBD1. Looked up from germline, CDR1 is MNHNS and CDR2 is SASEGT. V lost 0 bases and J lost 4; bases outside the gene matches: 11. This CDR3 contains 17 residues. The CDR3 DNA reads TGTGCCAGCAGTGAAGCCATAACCGGGACAGGCAGGTACGAGCAGTACTTC. Its translation is CASSEAITGTGRYEQYF.

This clone was found once. The J gene is TRBJ2-3, the V gene TRBV7-8; D is unresolved. This CDR3 region has 15 residues. The germline V gene encodes CDR1 SGHVS and CDR2 FQNEAQ. V lost 1 base, J lost 1 base, and 9 bases lay in between. CDR3 in amino acids: CASSLERVRTDTQYF. For the CDR3, the DNA is TGTGCCAGCAGCTTAGAAAGAGTCCGCACAGATACGCAGTATTTT.

The chain employs TRBV6-4 and TRBJ2-3; 8 bases are shared with TRBD1. The CDR3 runs 16 residues. The V segment lost 5 bases and the J segment 1 base; nucleotides outside the gene matches: 8. Germline assignment: CDR1 MRHNA and CDR2 SNTAGT. DNA of the CDR3: TGTGCCAGCAGTCCTACAACAGGGGGAGGCACAGATACGCAGTATTTT. Amino acids: CASSPTTGGGTDTQYF.

The chain combines TRBV19 with TRBJ2-3; tentatively, D is TRBD1 (6 bases). Trimming stripped 7 bases from V and 4 bases from J, with 21 bases between. The CDR3 sequence is 16 residues long. Germline loops: CDR1 LNHDA, CDR2 SQIVND (reference sequence). CDR3 bases: TGTGCCAGTAACCAAGGGACCAGGGGTAGCGCAGATACGCAGTATTTT. As protein: CASNQGTRGSADTQYF.

This clone occurred a few times. This chain uses TRBV5-6 with TRBJ2-7; D is unclear. CDR3 length equals 13 residues. The V end lost 1 base, the J end lost 0 bases, and 5 bases lay between the germline ends. CDR1 and CDR2 from the germline V gene are SGHDT and YYEEEE. This chain's CDR3 is CASSLRSSYEQYV. As DNA, the CDR3 is TGTGCCAGCAGCTTGAGGAGCTCCTACGAGCAGTACGTC.

The chain employs TRBV5-8 and TRBJ2-1; 15 bases line up with TRBD2. CDR3 length: 15 amino acids. The ends lost 4 bases at V and 7 bases at J; junction bases unmatched: 3. Germline CDR1 SGHTS, CDR2 YDEGEE. CDR3 sequence (DNA): TGTGCCAGCAGCGCCGGGACTAGCGGGAGGAATGAGCAGTTCTTC. Amino acid sequence: CASSAGTSGRNEQFF. Combining the CDR3 with reference TRBV5-8 and TRBJ2-1 gives the whole variable domain EAGVTQSPTHLIKTRGQQATLRCSPISGHTSVYWYQQALGLGLQFLLWYDEGEERNRGNFPPRFSGRQFPNYSSELNVNALELEDSALYLCASSAGTSGRNEQFFGPGTRLTVL.

The CDR3 spells CASSQDGGRAGGEQFF. The DNA for the CDR3 is TGCGCCAGCAGCCAAGATGGCGGGAGGGCCGGGGGGGAGCAGTTCTTC. V gene TRBV4-3 combines with J gene TRBJ2-1; 9 positions agree with TRBD2. The germline V gene encodes CDR1 LGHNA and CDR2 YSLEER. The CDR3 totals 16 residues. With 0 bases clipped from V and 10 bases from J, the junction kept 10 bases outside the gene matches.

The J gene is TRBJ1-1, the V gene TRBV27; D may be TRBD1 (5 bases). Trimming cost V 6 bases and J 6 bases, with 17 bases left between them. CDR1 and CDR2 (germline): MNHEY, SMNVEV (reference sequence). The CDR3 is 14 amino acids. CDR3 in amino acids: CASRPGDRDAEAFF. The CDR3 nucleotides are TGTGCCAGCAGGCCGGGGGATCGGGACGCTGAAGCTTTCTTT.

The chain couples TRBV5-1 to TRBJ2-3, with no clear D. Germline assignment: CDR1 SGHRS and CDR2 YFSETQ. The germline V and J ends were trimmed by 0 bases and 1 base, with 12 bases remaining between them. This CDR3 contains 16 residues. The CDR3 DNA reads TGCGCCAGCAGCTTGGAAGTTCGGTCCCGCACAGATACGCAGTATTTT. It encodes CASSLEVRSRTDTQYF.

The rearrangement uses TRBV11-3 and TRBJ2-5; TRBD2 is a possible D gene (5 bases). With 5 bases removed from V and 5 bases from J, the gap between germline ends came to 18 bases. The CDR3 has 15 residues. Germline V gene sequence: CDR1 SGHNT, CDR2 YENEEA. In DNA form, the CDR3 reads TGTGCCAGCAGCCTCCCCGAGTCGGGGTACGAGACCCAGTACTTC. Translation: CASSLPESGYETQYF. The complete variable domain, with remaining parts taken from reference TRBV11-3 and TRBJ2-5, reads EAGVVQSPRYKIIEKKQPVAFWCNPISGHNTLYWYLQNLGQGPELLIRYENEEAVDDSQLPKDRFSAERLKGVDSTLKIQPAELGDSAVYLCASSLPESGYETQYFGPGTRLLVL.

This chain joins TRBV4-3 and TRBJ2-3; 12 bases are shared with TRBD2. This CDR3 comprises 16 residues. After removal of 4 bases from V and 4 bases from J, the junction contained 6 bases not matched to a gene. Germline V lookup: CDR1 LGHNA, CDR2 YSLEER. CDR3 coding DNA: TGCGCCAGCAGCCCCGGGCTAGCGGGAGGGTCAGATACGCAGTATTTT. Translated: CASSPGLAGGSDTQYF.

V is TRBV4-3 and J is TRBJ1-1; D perhaps matches TRBD1 (6 bases). Germline lookup yields CDR1 LGHNA and CDR2 YSLEER. V was clipped by 0 bases and J by 2 bases, with 19 bases between them. The CDR3 is 18 amino acids. Here the CDR3 reads CASSQDVPSLRGNTEAFF. The CDR3 coding sequence is TGCGCCAGCAGCCAAGATGTACCTTCACTCAGGGGAAACACTGAAGCTTTCTTT.

The genes are TRBV18 and TRBJ2-1; TRBD1 might be the D (6 bases). Looked up from germline, CDR1 is KGHSH and CDR2 is LQKENI. V lost 0 bases to trimming and J lost 8 bases, with 14 bases between them. The CDR3 is 15 residues long. The CDR3 DNA reads TGTGCCAGCTCACCACCGAAGGACAGCCTCGATGAGCAGTTCTTC. This sequence encodes CASSPPKDSLDEQFF.

V and J are TRBV18 and TRBJ1-3, with D possibly matching TRBD1 (5 bases). Germline CDR1 reads KGHSH; CDR2 reads LQKENI. CDR3 size: 17 residues. With 3 bases removed from V and 0 bases from J, the gap between germline ends came to 15 bases. The CDR3 nucleotides are TGTGCCAGCTCACCGCTGGGGCAGAAAAGCTCTGGAAACACCATATATTTT. It specifies CASSPLGQKSSGNTIYF.

Regarding this clone: As the CDR3 is not closed by the conserved phenylalanine or tryptophan, this likely results from a read error. The genes are TRBV7-2 and TRBJ1-3; D not resolved. In germline, CDR1 is SGHTA, CDR2 FQGNSA. V was pared by 6 bases and J by 2 bases, with 17 bases between. There are 16 residues in the CDR3. The CDR3 reads CASSSQVTGAGNTIYL. As DNA, the CDR3 is TGTGCCAGCAGTTCTCAGGTTACTGGGGCTGGAAACACCATATATCTT.

Remarks on this clone: The sample has other DNA sequences that encode this CDR3 too. The chain combines TRBV19 with TRBJ1-2; D unclear. Trimming took 1 base from V and 5 from J, leaving 8 bases between them. This CDR3 contains 13 residues. In germline, CDR1 is LNHDA, CDR2 SQIVND (reference sequence). The CDR3 nucleotides read TGTGCCAGTAGTATAGGGGGAGAATATGGCTACACCTTC. This gives the protein CASSIGGEYGYTF. The whole variable domain, remainder taken from reference TRBV19 and TRBJ1-2, is DGGITQSPKYLFRKEGQNVTLSCEQNLNHDAMYWYRQDPGQGLRLIYYSQIVNDFQKGDIAEGYSVSREKKESFPLTVTSAQKNPTAFYLCASSIGGEYGYTFGSGTRLTVV.

This chain uses TRBV7-9 with TRBJ2-3; D possibly corresponds to TRBD2 (5 bases). The V gene's germline CDR1 is SEHNR and CDR2 FQNEAQ (reference sequence). V was cut by 5 bases and J by 2 bases, with 14 bases left in between. The CDR3 consists of 15 residues. CDR3 bases: TGTGCCAGCAGCCCCGGGATCATAAACACAGATACGCAGTATTTT. It translates to CASSPGIINTDTQYF.

The gene calls are TRBV7-2 and TRBJ1-2, with 12 bases identical to TRBD1. Per the germline V gene, CDR1 is SGHTA and CDR2 is FQGNSA. The CDR3 consists of 15 residues. V lost 4 bases, J lost 6 bases, and 6 bases stayed unmatched. CDR3 in DNA: TGTGCCAGCAGCTCCATGGGGACAGGGGGCGATGGCTACACCTTC. Translating gives CASSSMGTGGDGYTF. Drawing the rest from reference TRBV7-2 and TRBJ1-2, the complete variable domain is GAGVSQSPSNKVTEKGKDVELRCDPISGHTALYWYRQSLGQGLEFLIYFQGNSAPDKSGLPSDRFSAERTGGSVSTLTIQRTQQEDSAVYLCASSSMGTGGDGYTFGSGTRLTVV.

DNA of the CDR3: TGCGCCAGCAGACGGACTGAGGAGGGCTACTATAATTCACCCCTCCACTTT. Encoded protein: CASRRTEEGYYNSPLHF. V usage is TRBV4-3 and J usage is TRBJ1-6; no reliable D call. Germline CDR1 is LGHNA and CDR2 is YSLEER. V gave up 6 bases and J gave up 3 bases, with 18 bases separating them. This CDR3 is 17 amino acids long.

The V gene is TRBV5-1, the J gene TRBJ2-3, with 7 bases fitting TRBD1. With V trimmed by 4 bases and J by 1 base, 3 bases remained unmatched. CDR3 size: 14 residues. The V gene's germline CDR1 is SGHRS and CDR2 YFSETQ. The CDR3 loop reads CASSGDSRTDTQYF. CDR3 DNA: TGCGCCAGCAGCGGGGACAGCCGCACAGATACGCAGTATTTT.

The chain links TRBV28 to TRBJ1-3; tentative D call: TRBD1 (6 bases). Germline CDR1 is MDHEN and CDR2 is SYDVKM. The CDR3 loop spans 12 amino acids. The ends were cut back, 4 bases at V and 6 bases at J, with 7 bases in the middle. The CDR3 region has the DNA TGTGCCAGCAGTTCAGGGGCAAACACCATATATTTT. It yields the protein CASSSGANTIYF.

V and J are TRBV10-3 and TRBJ2-7; D not certain. Trimming shortened V by 5 bases and J by 2 bases, and 10 bases separated the two germline ends. Germline assignment: CDR1 ENHRY and CDR2 SYGVKD. The CDR3 sequence is 13 residues long. The CDR3 bases are TGTGCCATCAGTTTGGGCCCTACCTACGAGCAGTACTTC. Its protein product is CAISLGPTYEQYF.